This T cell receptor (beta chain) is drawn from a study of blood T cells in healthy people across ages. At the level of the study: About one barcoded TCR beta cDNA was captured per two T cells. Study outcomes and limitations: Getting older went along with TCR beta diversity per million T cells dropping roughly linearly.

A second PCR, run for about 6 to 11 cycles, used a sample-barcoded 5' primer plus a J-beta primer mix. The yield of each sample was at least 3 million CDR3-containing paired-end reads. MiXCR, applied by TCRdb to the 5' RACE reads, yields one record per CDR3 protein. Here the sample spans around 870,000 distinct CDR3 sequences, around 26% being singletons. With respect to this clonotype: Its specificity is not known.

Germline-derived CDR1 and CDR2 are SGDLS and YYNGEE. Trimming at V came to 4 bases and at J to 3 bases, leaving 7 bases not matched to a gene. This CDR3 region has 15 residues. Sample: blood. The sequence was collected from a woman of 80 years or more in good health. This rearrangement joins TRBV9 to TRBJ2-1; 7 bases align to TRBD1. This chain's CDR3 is CASSSEDRSYNEQFF. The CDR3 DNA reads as TGTGCCAGCAGCTCTGAGGACAGGAGCTACAATGAGCAGTTCTTC. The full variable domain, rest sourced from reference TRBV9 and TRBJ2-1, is DSGVTQTPKHLITATGQRVTLRCSPRSGDLSVYWYQQSLDQGLQFLIQYYNGEERAKGNILERFSAQQFPDLHSELNLSSLELGDSALYFCASSSEDRSYNEQFFGPGTRLTVL.